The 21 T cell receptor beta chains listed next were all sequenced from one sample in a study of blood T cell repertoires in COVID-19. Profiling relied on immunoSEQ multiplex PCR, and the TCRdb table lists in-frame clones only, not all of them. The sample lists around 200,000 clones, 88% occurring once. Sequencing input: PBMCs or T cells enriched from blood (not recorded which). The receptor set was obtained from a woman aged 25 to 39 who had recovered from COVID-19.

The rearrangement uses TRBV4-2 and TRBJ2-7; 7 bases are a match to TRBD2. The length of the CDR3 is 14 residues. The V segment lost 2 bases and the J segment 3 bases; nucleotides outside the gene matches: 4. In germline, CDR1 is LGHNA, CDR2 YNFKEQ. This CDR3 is CASSQTGGNYEQYF. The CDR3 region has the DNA TGTGCCAGCAGCCAAACGGGGGGAAACTACGAGCAGTACTTC.

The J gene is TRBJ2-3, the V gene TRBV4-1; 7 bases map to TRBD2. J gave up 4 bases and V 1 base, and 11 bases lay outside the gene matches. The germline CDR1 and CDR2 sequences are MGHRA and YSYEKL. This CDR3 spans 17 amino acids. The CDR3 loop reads CASSQANRGGTADTQYF. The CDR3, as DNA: TGCGCCAGCAGCCAAGCTAACCGGGGAGGGACGGCAGATACGCAGTATTTT.

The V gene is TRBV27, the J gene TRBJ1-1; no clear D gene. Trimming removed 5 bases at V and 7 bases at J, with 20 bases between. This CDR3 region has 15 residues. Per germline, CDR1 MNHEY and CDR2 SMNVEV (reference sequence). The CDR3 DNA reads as TGTGCCAGCAGTCTACACTCGGGCGGGTTAGTTGAAGCTTTCTTT. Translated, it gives CASSLHSGGLVEAFF.

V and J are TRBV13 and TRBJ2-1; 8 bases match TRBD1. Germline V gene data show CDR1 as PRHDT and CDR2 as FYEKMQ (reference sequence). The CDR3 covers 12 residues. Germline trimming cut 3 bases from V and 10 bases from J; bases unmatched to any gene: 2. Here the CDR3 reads CASSLDREEQFF. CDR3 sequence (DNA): TGTGCCAGCAGCTTGGACAGGGAAGAGCAGTTCTTC.

CDR3 in amino acids: CASKRGGNQPQHF. CDR3 nucleotide sequence: TGTGCCAGCAAACGGGGAGGCAATCAGCCCCAGCATTTT. The V and J genes are TRBV6-5 and TRBJ1-5; D not resolved. The CDR3 has 13 amino acids. The germline V and J ends were trimmed by 7 bases and 2 bases, with 9 bases remaining between them. Germline loops: CDR1 MNHEY, CDR2 SVGAGI.

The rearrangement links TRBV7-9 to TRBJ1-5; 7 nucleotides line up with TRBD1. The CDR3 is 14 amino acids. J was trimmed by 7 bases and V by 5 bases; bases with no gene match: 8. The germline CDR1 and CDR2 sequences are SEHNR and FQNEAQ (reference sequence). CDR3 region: CASSLGGQGQPQHF. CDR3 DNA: TGTGCCAGCAGCCTAGGGGGCCAGGGACAGCCCCAGCATTTT.

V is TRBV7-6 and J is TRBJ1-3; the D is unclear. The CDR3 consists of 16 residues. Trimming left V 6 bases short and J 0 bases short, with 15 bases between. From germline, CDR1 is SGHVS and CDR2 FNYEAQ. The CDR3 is CASSPTQNPSGNTIYF. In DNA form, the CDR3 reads TGTGCCAGCAGTCCAACACAGAACCCCTCTGGAAACACCATATATTTT. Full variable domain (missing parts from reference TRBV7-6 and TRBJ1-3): GAGVSQSPRYKVTKRGQDVALRCDPISGHVSLYWYRQALGQGPEFLTYFNYEAQQDKSGLPNDRFSAERPEGSISTLTIQRTEQRDSAMYRCASSPTQNPSGNTIYFGEGSWLTVV.

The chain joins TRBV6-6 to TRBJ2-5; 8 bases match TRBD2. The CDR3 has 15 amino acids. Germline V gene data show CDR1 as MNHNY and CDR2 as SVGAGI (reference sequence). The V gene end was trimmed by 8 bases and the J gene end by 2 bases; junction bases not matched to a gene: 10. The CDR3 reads CASVRGAGGQETQYF. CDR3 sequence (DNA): TGTGCCAGCGTGAGAGGGGCGGGGGGACAAGAGACCCAGTACTTC.

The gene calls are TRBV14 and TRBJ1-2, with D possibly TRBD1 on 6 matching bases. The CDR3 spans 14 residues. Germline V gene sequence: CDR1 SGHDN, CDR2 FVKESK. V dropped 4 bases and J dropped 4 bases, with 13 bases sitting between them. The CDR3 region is CASSLLGGGYGYTF. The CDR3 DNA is TGTGCCAGCAGCCTCCTAGGGGGGGGCTATGGCTACACCTTC.

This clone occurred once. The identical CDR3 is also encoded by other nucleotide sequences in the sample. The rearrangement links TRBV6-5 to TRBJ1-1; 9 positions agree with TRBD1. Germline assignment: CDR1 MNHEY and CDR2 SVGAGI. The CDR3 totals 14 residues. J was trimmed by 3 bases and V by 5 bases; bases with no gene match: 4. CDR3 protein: CASSPRTGDTEAFF. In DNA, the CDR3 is TGTGCCAGCAGTCCCAGGACAGGGGACACTGAAGCTTTCTTT.

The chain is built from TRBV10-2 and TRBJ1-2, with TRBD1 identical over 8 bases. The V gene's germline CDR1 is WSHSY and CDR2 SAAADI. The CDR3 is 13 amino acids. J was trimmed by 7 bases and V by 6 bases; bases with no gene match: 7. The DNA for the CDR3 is TGCGCCAGCAGCGACAGGGGCGTCGGTGGCTACACCTTC. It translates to CASSDRGVGGYTF.

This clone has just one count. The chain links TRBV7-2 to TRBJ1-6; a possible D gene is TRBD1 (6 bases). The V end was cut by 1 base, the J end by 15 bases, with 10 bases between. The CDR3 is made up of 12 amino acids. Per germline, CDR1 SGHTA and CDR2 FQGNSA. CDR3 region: CASSLGTEGLHF. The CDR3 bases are TGTGCCAGCAGCTTAGGGACAGAAGGCCTCCACTTT. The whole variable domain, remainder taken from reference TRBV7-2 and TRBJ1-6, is GAGVSQSPSNKVTEKGKDVELRCDPISGHTALYWYRQSLGQGLEFLIYFQGNSAPDKSGLPSDRFSAERTGGSVSTLTIQRTQQEDSAVYLCASSLGTEGLHFGNGTRLTVT.

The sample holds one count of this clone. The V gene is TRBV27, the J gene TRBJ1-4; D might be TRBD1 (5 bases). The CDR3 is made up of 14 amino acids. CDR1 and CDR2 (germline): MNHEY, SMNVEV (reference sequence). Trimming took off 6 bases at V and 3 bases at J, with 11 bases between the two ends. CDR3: CASRDSGANEKLFF. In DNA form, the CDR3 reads TGTGCCAGCAGGGACTCGGGGGCTAATGAAAAACTGTTTTTT.

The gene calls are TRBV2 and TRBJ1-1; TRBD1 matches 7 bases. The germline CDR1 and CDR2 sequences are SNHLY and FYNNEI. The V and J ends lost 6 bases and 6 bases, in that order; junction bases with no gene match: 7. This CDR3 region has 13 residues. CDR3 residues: CASRRDRAPEAFF. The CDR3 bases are TGTGCCAGCAGGAGAGACAGGGCCCCTGAAGCTTTCTTT.

The CDR3 sequence is CASSWGTATYEQYF. The DNA of the CDR3 is TGTGCCAGCAGCTGGGGGACAGCTACCTACGAGCAGTACTTC. The chain has TRBV7-9 and TRBJ2-7; TRBD1 agrees at 7 bases. The CDR3 loop spans 14 amino acids. The germline V gene encodes CDR1 SEHNR and CDR2 FQNEAQ (reference sequence). Losses at the gene ends were 4 bases for V and 2 bases for J; bases not matched to a gene: 5.

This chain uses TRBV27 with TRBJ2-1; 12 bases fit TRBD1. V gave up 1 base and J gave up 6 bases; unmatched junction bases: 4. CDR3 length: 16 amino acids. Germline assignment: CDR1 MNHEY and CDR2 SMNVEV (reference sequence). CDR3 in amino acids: CASSLLGTGGGNEQFF. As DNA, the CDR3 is TGTGCCAGCAGTTTATTGGGGACAGGGGGCGGCAATGAGCAGTTCTTC.

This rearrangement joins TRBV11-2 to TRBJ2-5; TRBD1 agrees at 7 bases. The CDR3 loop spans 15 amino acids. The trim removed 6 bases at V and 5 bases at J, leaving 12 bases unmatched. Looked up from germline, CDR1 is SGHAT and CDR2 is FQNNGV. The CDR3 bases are TGTGCCAGCAGAGAAATGGGACAGTCAAGGGAGACCCAGTACTTC. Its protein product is CASREMGQSRETQYF.

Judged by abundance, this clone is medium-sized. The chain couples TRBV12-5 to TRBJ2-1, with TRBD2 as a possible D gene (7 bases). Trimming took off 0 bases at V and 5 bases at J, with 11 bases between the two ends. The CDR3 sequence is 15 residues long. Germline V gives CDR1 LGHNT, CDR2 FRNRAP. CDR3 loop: CASGLVRGADNEQFF. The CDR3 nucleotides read TGTGCTAGTGGTTTGGTACGGGGGGCCGACAATGAGCAGTTCTTC.

CDR3 protein: CASSPHPSGTATNSPLHF. The CDR3 coding sequence is TGTGCCAGCAGCCCCCACCCATCCGGGACAGCTACAAATTCACCCCTCCACTTT. The J gene is TRBJ1-6, the V gene TRBV3-1 (or the pseudogene TRBV3-2); TRBD1 matches 7 bases. V lost 4 bases to trimming and J lost 7 bases; unmatched junction nucleotides: 16. From germline, CDR1 is LGHDT and CDR2 YNNKEL (reference sequence). CDR3 length: 18 amino acids.

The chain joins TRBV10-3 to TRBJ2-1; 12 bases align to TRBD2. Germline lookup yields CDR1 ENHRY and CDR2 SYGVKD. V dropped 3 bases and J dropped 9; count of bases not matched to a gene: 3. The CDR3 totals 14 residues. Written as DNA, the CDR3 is TGTGCCATCAGTGACCCACTAGCGGGGGGTGAGCAGTTCTTC. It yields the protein CAISDPLAGGEQFF.

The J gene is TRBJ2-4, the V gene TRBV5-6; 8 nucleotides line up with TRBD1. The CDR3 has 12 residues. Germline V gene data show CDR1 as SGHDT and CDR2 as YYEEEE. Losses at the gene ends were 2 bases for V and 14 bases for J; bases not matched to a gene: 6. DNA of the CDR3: TGTGCCAGCAGCTTTAGCCGGGACAGGAAGTACTTC. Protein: CASSFSRDRKYF.